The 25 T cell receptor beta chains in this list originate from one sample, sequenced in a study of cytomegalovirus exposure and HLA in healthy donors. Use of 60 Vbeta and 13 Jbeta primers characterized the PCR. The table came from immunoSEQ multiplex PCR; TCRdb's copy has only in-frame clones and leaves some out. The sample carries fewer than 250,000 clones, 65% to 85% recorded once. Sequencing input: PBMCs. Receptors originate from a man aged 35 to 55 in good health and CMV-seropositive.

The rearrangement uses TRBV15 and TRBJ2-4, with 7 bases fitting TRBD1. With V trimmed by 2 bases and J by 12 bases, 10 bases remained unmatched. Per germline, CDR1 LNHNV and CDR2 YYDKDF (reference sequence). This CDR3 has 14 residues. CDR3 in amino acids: CATSRLTGTDSQYF. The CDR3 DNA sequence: TGTGCCACCAGCAGATTAACCGGGACAGACAGTCAGTACTTC.

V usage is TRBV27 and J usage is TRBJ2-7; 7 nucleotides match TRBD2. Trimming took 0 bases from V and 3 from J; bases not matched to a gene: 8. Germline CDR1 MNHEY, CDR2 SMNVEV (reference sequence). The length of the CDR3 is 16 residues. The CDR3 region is CASSLSAGEYFYEQYF. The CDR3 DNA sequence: TGTGCCAGCAGTTTATCTGCGGGAGAATATTTCTACGAGCAGTACTTC.

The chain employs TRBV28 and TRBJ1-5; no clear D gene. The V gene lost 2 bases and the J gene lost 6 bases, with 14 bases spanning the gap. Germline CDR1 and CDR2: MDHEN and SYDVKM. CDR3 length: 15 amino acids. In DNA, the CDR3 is TGTGCCAGCAGTTTAGTAGAGGTCAGCCTTCAGCCCCAGCATTTT. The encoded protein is CASSLVEVSLQPQHF.

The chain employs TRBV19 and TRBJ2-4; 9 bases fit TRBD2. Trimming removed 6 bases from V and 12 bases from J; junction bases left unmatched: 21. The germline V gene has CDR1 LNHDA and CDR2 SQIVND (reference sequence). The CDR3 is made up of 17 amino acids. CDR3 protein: CASSIDLAGLSQSSQYF. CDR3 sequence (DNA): TGTGCCAGTAGCATCGATCTAGCGGGGCTCTCTCAGAGCAGTCAGTACTTC.

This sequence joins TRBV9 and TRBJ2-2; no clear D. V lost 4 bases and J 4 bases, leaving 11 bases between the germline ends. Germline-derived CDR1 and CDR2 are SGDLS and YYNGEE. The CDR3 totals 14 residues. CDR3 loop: CASSPQSRTGELFF. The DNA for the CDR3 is TGTGCCAGCAGCCCCCAAAGCCGCACCGGGGAGCTGTTTTTT.

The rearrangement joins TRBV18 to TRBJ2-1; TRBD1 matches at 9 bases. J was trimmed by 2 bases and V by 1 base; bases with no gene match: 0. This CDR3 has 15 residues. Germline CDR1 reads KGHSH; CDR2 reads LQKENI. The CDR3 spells CASSPRDRAYNEQFF. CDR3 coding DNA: TGTGCCAGCTCACCACGGGACAGGGCCTACAATGAGCAGTTCTTC.

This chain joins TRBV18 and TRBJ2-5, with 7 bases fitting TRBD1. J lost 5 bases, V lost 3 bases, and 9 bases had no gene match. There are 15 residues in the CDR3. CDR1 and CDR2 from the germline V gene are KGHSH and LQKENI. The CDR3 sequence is CASSPNRGAGETQYF. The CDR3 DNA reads TGTGCCAGCTCACCGAACAGGGGCGCAGGGGAGACCCAGTACTTC.

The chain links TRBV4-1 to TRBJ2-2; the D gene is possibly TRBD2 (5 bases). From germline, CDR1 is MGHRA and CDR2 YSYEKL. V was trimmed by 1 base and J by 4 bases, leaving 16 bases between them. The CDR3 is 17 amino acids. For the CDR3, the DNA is TGCGCCAGCAGCCAAGGCCCCGGGCTAGCTCCCACCGGGGAGCTGTTTTTT. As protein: CASSQGPGLAPTGELFF.

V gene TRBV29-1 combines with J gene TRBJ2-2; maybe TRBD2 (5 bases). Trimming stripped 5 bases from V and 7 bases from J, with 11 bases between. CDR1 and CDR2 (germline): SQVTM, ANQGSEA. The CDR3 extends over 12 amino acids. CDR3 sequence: CSVRSSLGELFF. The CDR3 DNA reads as TGCAGCGTTCGGTCTAGCCTCGGGGAGCTGTTTTTT.

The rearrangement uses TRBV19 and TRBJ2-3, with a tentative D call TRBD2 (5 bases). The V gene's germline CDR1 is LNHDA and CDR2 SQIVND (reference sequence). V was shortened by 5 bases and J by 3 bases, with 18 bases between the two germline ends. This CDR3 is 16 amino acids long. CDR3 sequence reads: CASSLPLDWKTDTQYF. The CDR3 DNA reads TGTGCCAGTAGTCTGCCACTAGACTGGAAGACAGATACGCAGTATTTT.

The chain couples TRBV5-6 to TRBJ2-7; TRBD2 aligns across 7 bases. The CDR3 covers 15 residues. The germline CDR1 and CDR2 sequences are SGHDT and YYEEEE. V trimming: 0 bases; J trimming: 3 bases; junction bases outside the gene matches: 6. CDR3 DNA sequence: TGTGCCAGCAGCTTGGGATGGCGGGAGCACTACGAGCAGTACTTC. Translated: CASSLGWREHYEQYF.

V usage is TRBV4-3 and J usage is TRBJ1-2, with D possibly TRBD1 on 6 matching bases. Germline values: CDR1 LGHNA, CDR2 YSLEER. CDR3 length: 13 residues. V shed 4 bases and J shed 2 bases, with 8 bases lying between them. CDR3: CASSPGQNYGYTF. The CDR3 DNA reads TGCGCCAGCAGCCCTGGACAGAACTATGGCTACACCTTC.

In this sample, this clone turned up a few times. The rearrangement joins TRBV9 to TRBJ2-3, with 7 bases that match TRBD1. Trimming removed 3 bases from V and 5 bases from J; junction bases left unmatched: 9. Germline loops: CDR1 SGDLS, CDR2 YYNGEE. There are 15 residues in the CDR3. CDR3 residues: CASSAQGEIQDTQYF. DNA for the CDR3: TGTGCCAGCAGCGCCCAGGGGGAGATTCAAGATACGCAGTATTTT.

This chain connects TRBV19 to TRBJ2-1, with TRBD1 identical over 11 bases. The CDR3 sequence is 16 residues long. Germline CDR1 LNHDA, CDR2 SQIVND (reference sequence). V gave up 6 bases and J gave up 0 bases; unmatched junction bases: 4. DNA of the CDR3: TGTGCCAGTAGAAAGGGGACAGGGGGCTCCTACAATGAGCAGTTCTTC. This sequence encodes CASRKGTGGSYNEQFF.

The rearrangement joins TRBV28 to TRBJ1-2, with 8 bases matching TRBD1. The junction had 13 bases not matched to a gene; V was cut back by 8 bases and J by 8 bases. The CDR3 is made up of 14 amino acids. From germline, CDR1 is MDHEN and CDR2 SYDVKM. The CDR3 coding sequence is TGTGCCAGCGCGAACCCGGACAGGGACGGAGGCTACACCTTC. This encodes CASANPDRDGGYTF.

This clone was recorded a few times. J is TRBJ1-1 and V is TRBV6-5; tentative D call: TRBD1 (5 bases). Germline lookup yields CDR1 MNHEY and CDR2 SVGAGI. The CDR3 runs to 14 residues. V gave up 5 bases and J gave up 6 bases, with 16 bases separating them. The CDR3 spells CASSLRAGGAEAFF. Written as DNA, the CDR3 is TGTGCCAGCAGTCTTCGAGCAGGAGGGGCTGAAGCTTTCTTT.

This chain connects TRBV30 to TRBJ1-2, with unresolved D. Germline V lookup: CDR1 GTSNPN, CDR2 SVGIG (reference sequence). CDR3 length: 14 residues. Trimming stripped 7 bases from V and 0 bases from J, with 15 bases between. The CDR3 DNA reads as TGTGCCTCTACCTTCGGGATATCTAACTATGGCTACACCTTC. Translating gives CASTFGISNYGYTF.

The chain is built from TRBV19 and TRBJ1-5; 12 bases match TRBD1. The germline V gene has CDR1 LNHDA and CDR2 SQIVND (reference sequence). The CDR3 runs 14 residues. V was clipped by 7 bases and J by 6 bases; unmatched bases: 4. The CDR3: CASKGTGGIQPQHF. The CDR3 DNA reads TGTGCCAGTAAAGGGACAGGGGGCATTCAGCCCCAGCATTTT.

The CDR3 region has the DNA TGTGCCAGCAGAAGGACAGTTAATGAAAAACTGTTTTTT. Its translation is CASRRTVNEKLFF. The chain combines TRBV6-1 with TRBJ1-4, with a possible D match to TRBD1 (6 bases). The CDR3 contains 13 residues. Germline V CDR1 and CDR2: MNHNS, SASEGT. Trimming took off 6 bases at V and 4 bases at J, with 9 bases between the two ends.

The CDR3 sequence: CASSEKGEGEAFF. The DNA of the CDR3 is TGTGCCAGCAGTGAGAAGGGGGAGGGTGAAGCTTTCTTT. The chain uses TRBV6-5 and TRBJ1-1, with a possible D match to TRBD1 (6 bases). Germline V CDR1 and CDR2: MNHEY, SVGAGI. This CDR3 has 13 amino acids. Trimming pared 5 bases from V and 7 bases from J, leaving 14 bases between.

CDR3 in DNA: TGTGCCAGCAGCTTTCGTGCGGTCGGGGATACGCAGTATTTT. The encoded protein is CASSFRAVGDTQYF. This chain joins TRBV7-3 and TRBJ2-3, with no clear D. CDR1 is SGHTA and CDR2 is FQGTGA in the germline V gene. The CDR3 has 14 amino acids. The V gene lost 3 bases and the J gene lost 6 bases, with 13 bases spanning the gap.

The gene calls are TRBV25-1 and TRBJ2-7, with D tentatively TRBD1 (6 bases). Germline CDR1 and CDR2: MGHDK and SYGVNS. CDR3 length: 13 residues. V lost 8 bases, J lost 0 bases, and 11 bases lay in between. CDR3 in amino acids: CASGRDNSYEQYF. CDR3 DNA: TGTGCCAGCGGCCGGGACAACTCCTACGAGCAGTACTTC.

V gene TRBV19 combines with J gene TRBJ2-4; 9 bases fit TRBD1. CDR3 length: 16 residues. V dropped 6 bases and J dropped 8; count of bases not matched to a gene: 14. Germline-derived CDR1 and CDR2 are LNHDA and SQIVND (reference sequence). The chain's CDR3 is CASSWGMGQGKDIQYF. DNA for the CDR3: TGTGCCAGTAGCTGGGGGATGGGACAGGGAAAAGACATTCAGTACTTC.

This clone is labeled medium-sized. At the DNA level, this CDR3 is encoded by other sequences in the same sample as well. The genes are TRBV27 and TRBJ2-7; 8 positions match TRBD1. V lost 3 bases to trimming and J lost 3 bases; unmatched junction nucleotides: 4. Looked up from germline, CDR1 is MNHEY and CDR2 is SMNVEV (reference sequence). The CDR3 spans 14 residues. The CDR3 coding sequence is TGTGCCAGCAGTTTGCAGGGGGCCAACTACGAGCAGTACTTC. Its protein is CASSLQGANYEQYF.

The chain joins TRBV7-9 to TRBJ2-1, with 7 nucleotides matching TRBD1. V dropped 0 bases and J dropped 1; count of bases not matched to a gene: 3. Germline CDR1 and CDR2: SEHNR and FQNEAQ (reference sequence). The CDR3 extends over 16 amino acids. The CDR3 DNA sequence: TGTGCCAGCAGCTTAGCTGGCAGGGGGTCCTACAATGAGCAGTTCTTC. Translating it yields CASSLAGRGSYNEQFF.